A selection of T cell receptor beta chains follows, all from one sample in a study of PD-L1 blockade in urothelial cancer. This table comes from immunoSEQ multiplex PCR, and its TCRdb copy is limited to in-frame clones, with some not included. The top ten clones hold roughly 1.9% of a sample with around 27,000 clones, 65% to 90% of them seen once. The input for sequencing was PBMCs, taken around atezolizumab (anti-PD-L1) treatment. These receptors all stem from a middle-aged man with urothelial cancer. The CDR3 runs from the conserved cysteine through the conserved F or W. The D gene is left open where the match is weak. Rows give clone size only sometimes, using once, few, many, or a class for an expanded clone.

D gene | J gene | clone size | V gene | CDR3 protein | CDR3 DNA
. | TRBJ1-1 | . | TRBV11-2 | CASSLAYTEAFF | TGTGCCAGCAGCTTAGCATACACTGAAGCTTTCTTT
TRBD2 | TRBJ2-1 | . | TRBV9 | CASSVALAGRSSYNEQFF | TGTGCCAGCAGCGTAGCCCTAGCGGGCCGAAGCTCCTACAATGAGCAGTTCTTC
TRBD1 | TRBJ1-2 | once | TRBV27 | CASSLSGQIYGYTF | TGTGCCAGCAGTTTATCGGGACAGATCTATGGCTACACCTTC
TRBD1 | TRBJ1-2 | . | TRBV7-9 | CASSRDSYGYTF | TGTGCCAGCAGCAGGGACAGCTATGGCTACACCTTC
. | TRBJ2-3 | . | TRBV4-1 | CASSQGLRGTDTQYF | TGCGCCAGCAGCCAGGGACTGCGCGGCACAGATACGCAGTATTTT
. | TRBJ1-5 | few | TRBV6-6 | CASRLDLSNQPQHF | TGTGCCAGCAGACTAGATTTGAGCAATCAGCCCCAGCATTTT
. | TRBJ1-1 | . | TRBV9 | CASSSQGFTEAFF | TGTGCCAGCAGCTCCCAGGGGTTCACTGAAGCTTTCTTT
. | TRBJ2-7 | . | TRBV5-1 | CASSRQGTHNEQCF | TGCGCCAGCAGCCGGCAGGGGACCCACAACGAGCAGTGCTTC
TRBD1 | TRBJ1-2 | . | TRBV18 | CASSPSGGDYGYTF | TGTGCCAGCTCACCCTCAGGGGGCGACTATGGCTACACCTTC
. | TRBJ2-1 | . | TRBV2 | CASSDSDEQFF | TGTGCCAGCAGTGATAGCGATGAGCAGTTCTTC
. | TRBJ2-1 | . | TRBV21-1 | CASRAQGVRGDEQFF | TGTGCCAGCAGAGCCCAGGGGGTGAGGGGGGATGAGCAGTTCTTC
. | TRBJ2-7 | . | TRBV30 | CAWSVQGVRYEQYF | TGTGCCTGGAGTGTACAAGGGGTCCGCTACGAGCAGTACTTC
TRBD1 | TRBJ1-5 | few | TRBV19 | CASSPGQGRGQPQHF | TGTGCCAGTAGTCCCGGACAGGGAAGAGGTCAGCCCCAGCATTTT
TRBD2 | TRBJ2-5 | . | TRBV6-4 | CASSDSSGRFRETQYF | TGTGCCAGCAGTGACTCGAGCGGGAGGTTTCGAGAGACCCAGTACTTC
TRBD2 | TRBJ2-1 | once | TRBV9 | CASSAVAGGEQFF | TGTGCCAGCAGCGCCGTAGCGGGGGGTGAGCAGTTCTTC
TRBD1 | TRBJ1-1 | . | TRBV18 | CASSPDRGNTEAFF | TGTGCCAGCTCACCCGACAGGGGGAACACTGAAGCTTTCTTT
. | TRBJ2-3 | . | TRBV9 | CASSVAGGHPPDTQYF | TGTGCCAGCAGCGTAGCGGGGGGACACCCGCCAGATACGCAGTATTTT
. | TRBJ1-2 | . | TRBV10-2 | CASSGGGGYTF | TGCGCCAGCAGTGGAGGTGGGGGCTACACCTTC
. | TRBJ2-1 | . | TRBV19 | CASSNLANNEQFF | TGTGCCAGTAGTAATTTGGCCAACAATGAGCAGTTCTTC
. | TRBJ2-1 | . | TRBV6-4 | CASSDSIADYNEQFF | TGTGCCAGCAGTGACTCGATAGCAGACTACAATGAGCAGTTCTTC
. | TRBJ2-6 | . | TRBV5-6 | CASSSRTGSGANVLTF | TGTGCCAGCAGCTCACGAACAGGTTCTGGGGCCAACGTCCTGACTTTC
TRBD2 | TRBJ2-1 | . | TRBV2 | CASSGVGLAGGVNEQFF | TGTGCCAGCAGTGGTGTGGGACTAGCGGGAGGGGTCAATGAGCAGTTCTTC
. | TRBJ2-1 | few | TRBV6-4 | CASSAQGPGEQFF | TGTGCCAGCAGTGCCCAGGGCCCTGGTGAGCAGTTCTTC
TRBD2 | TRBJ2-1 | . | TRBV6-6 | CASSYVRLAGDNEQFF | TGTGCCAGCAGTTACGTAAGACTAGCGGGGGACAATGAGCAGTTCTTC
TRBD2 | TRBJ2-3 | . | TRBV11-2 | CASSSRTSGGPDTQYF | TGTGCCAGCAGCTCCCGGACTAGCGGGGGCCCAGATACGCAGTATTTT
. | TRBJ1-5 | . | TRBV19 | CASSRHNQPQHF | TGTGCCAGTAGCCGACACAATCAGCCCCAGCATTTT
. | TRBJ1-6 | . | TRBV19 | CASSTTGTFNSPLHF | TGTGCCAGTAGCACCACCGGGACTTTTAATTCACCCCTCCACTTT
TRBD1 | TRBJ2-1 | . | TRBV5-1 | CASSKREGQGLSHEQFF | TGCGCCAGCAGCAAGAGGGAAGGACAGGGGCTTTCCCATGAGCAGTTCTTC
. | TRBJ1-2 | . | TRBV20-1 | CSARSYGYTF | TGCAGTGCTAGATCTTATGGCTACACCTTC
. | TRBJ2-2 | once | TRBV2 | CASSEVFGRGDTGELFF | TGTGCCAGCAGTGAAGTCTTTGGCAGGGGGGACACCGGGGAGCTGTTTTTT
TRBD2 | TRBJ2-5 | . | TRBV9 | CASSVVDSGVAQYF | TGTGCCAGCAGCGTAGTTGATAGCGGGGTAGCCCAGTACTTC
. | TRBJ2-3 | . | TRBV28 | CAIRGGADPTQYF | TGTGCCATTAGGGGGGGGGCCGACCCAACGCAGTATTTT
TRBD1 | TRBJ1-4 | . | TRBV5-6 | CASSLELGQGVEKLFF | TGTGCCAGCAGCTTGGAACTGGGACAGGGAGTCGAAAAACTGTTTTTT
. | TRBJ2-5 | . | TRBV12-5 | CQLGAQETQYF | TGTCAGTTGGGGGCACAAGAGACCCAGTACTTC
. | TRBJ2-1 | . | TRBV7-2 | CASSLSGQLNNEQFF | TGTGCCAGCAGCTTAAGTGGACAGTTAAACAATGAGCAGTTCTTC
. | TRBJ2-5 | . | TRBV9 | CASSVQGQETQYF | TGTGCCAGCAGCGTACAGGGGCAAGAGACCCAGTACTTC
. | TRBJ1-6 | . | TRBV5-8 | CASSSGQRNSPLHF | TGTGCCAGCAGCTCGGGACAAAGGAATTCACCCCTCCACTTT
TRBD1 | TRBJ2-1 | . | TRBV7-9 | CASSLGGTGPLGQFF | TGTGCCAGCAGCTTAGGGGGGACAGGGCCCCTCGGCCAGTTCTTC
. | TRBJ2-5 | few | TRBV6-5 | CASSSIGETQYF | TGTGCCAGCAGTAGTATCGGGGAGACCCAGTACTTC
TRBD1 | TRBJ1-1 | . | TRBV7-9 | CASSYRGRGTEAFF | TGTGCCAGCAGCTACAGGGGAAGGGGTACTGAAGCTTTCTTT
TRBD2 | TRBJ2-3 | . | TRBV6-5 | CASRREGLTDTQYF | TGTGCCAGCAGAAGGGAGGGGTTGACAGATACGCAGTATTTT
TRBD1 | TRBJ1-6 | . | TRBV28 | CASRWRTGNSPLHF | TGTGCCAGCAGGTGGAGGACAGGGAATTCACCCCTCCACTTT
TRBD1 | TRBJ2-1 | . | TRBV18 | CASSPPGGQGAYREQFF | TGTGCCAGCTCACCACCGGGGGGACAGGGGGCATATCGAGAGCAGTTCTTC
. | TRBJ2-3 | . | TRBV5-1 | CASSSITDSDTQYF | TGCGCCAGCAGTTCGATTACTGACTCAGATACGCAGTATTTT
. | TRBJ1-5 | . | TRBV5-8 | CASSLGGYSNQPQHF | TGTGCCAGCAGCTTGGGGGGCTATAGCAATCAGCCCCAGCATTTT
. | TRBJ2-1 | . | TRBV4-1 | CASSPRFGSENYNEQFF | TGCGCCAGCAGCCCGCGTTTCGGGTCGGAGAATTACAATGAGCAGTTCTTC
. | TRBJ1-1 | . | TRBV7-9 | CASSLQGNTEAFF | TGTGCCAGCAGCTTACAGGGAAACACTGAAGCTTTCTTT
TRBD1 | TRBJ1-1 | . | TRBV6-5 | CASSYSTGLGTEAFF | TGTGCCAGCAGTTATTCGACAGGGCTAGGCACTGAAGCTTTCTTT
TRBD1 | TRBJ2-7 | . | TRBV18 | CASSPGQFTYEQYF | TGTGCCAGCTCACCGGGACAGTTTACTTACGAGCAGTACTTC
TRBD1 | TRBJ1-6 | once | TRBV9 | CASSTQGQSNSPLHF | TGTGCCAGCAGCACACAGGGACAGTCCAATTCACCCCTCCACTTT
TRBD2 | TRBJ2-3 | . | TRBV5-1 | CASSSSGSTDTQYF | TGCGCCAGCAGCTCTAGCGGGAGCACAGATACGCAGTATTTT
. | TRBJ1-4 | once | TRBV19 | CASSIKGLSNEKLFF | TGTGCCAGTAGTATTAAGGGGTTATCTAATGAAAAACTGTTTTTT
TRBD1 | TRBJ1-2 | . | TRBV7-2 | CASSLRGGRGQANYGYTF | TGTGCCAGCAGCTTAAGGGGGGGCAGGGGGCAAGCTAACTATGGCTACACCTTC
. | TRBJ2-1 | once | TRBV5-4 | CASSFSTAGHNEQFF | TGTGCCAGCAGCTTTTCTACAGCGGGCCACAATGAGCAGTTCTTC
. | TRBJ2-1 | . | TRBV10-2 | CASSWGLEGDEQFF | TGCGCCAGCAGTTGGGGGCTCGAAGGTGATGAGCAGTTCTTC
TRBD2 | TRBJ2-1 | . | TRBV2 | CASKGLAGGSYNEQFF | TGTGCCAGCAAGGGACTAGCGGGAGGGTCCTACAATGAGCAGTTCTTC
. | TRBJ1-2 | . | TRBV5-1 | CASSSTGGAPGYTF | TGCGCCAGCAGCTCTACGGGAGGGGCGCCTGGCTACACCTTC